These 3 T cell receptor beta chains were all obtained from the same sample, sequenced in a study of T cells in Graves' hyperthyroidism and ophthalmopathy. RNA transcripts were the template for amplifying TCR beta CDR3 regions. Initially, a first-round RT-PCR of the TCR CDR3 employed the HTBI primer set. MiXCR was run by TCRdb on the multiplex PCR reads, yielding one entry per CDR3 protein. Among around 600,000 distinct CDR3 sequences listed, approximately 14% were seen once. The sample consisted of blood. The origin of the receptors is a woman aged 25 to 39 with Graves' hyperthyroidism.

The CDR3 region is CASSIRDSYEQYF. DNA of the CDR3: TGTGCCAGTAGTATTAGGGATTCCTACGAGCAGTACTTC. This chain joins TRBV19 and TRBJ2-7, with D uncertain. CDR3 length: 13 residues. Germline values: CDR1 LNHDA, CDR2 SQIVND (reference sequence). Trimming removed 3 bases from V and 1 base from J, with 7 bases in between.

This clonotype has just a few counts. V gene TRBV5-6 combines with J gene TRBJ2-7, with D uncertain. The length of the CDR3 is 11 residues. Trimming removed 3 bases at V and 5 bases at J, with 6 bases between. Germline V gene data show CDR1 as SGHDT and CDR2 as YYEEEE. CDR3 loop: CASSSSDEQYF. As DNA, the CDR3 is TGTGCCAGCAGCTCAAGCGACGAGCAGTACTTC. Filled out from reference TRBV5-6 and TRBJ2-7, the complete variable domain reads DAGVTQSPTHLIKTRGQQVTLRCSPKSGHDTVSWYQQALGQGPQFIFQYYEEEERQRGNFPDRFSGHQFPNYSSELNVNALLLGDSALYLCASSSSDEQYFGPGTRLTVT.

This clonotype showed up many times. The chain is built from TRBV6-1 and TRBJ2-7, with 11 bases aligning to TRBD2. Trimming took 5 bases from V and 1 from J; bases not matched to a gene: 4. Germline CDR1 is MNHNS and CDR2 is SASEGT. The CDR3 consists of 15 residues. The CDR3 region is CASSSSGRTSYEQYF. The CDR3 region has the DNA TGTGCCAGCAGTTCTAGCGGGAGGACTTCCTACGAGCAGTACTTC.